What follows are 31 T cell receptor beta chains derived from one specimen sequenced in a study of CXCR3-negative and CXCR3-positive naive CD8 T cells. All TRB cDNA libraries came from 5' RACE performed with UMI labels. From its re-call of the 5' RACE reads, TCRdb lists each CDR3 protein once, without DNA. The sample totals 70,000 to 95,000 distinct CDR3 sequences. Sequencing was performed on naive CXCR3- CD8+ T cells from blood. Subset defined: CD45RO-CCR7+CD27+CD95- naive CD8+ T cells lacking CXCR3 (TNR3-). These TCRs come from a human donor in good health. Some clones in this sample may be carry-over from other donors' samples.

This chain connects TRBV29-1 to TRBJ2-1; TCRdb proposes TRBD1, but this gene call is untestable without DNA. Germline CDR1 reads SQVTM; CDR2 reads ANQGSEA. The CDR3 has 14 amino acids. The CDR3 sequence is CSVEGGVLRNEQFF.

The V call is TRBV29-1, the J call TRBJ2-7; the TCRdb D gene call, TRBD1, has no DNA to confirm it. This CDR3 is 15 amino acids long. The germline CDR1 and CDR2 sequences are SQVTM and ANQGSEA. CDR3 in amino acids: CSVEDPGTGTYEQYF.

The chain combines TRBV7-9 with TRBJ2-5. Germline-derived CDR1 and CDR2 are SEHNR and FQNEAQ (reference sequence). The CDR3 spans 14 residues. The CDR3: CASSFPEGQETQYF.

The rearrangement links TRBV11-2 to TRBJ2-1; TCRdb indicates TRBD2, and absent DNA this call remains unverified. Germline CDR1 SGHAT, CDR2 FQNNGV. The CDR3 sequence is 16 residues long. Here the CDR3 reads CASSLVWTSGSNEQFF. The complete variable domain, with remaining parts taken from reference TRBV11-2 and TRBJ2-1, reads EAGVAQSPRYKIIEKRQSVAFWCNPISGHATLYWYQQILGQGPKLLIQFQNNGVVDDSQLPKDRFSAERLKGVDSTLKIQPAKLEDSAVYLCASSLVWTSGSNEQFFGPGTRLTVL.

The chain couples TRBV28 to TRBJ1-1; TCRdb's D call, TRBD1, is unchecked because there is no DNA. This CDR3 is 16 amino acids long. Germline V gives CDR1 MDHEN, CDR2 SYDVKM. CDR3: CASSYQGVWPNTEAFF. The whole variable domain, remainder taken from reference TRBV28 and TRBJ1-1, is DVKVTQSSRYLVKRTGEKVFLECVQDMDHENMFWYRQDPGLGLRLIYFSYDVKMKEKGDIPEGYSVSREKKERFSLILESASTNQTSMYLCASSYQGVWPNTEAFFGQGTRLTVV.

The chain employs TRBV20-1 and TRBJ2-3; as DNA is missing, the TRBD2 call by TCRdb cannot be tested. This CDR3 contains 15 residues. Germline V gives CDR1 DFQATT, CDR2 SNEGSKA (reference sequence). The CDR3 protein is CSATFSGPSTDTQYF.

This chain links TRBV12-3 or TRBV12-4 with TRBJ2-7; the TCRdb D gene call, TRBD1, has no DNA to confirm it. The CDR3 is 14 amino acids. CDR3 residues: CASTSGTPTYEQYF.

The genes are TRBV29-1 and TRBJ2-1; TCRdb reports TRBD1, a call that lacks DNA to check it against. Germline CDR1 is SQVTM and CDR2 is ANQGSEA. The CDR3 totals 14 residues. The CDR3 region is CSVEGQGAEDEQFF.

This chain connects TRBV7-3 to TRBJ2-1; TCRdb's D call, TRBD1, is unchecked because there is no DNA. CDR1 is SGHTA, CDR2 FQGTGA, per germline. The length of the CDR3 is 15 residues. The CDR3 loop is CASSPAQGAYNEQFF.

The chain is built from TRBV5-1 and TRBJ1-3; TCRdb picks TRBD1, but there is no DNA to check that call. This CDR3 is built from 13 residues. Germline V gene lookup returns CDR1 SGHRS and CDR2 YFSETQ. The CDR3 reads CASSSTGGNTIYF.

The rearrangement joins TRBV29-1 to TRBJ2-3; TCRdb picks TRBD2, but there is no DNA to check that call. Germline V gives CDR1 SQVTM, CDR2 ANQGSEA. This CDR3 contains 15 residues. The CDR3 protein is CSVDATSQVTDTQYF.

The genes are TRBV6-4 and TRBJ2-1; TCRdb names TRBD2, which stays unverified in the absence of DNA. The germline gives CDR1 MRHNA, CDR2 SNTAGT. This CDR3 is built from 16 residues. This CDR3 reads CASSDSILAGVNEQFF.

CDR3 amino acids: CASRLLEDREGTDTQYF. The chain employs TRBV28 and TRBJ2-3; TCRdb's D gene call, TRBD1, goes unchecked for lack of DNA. The germline gives CDR1 MDHEN, CDR2 SYDVKM. CDR3 size: 17 residues.

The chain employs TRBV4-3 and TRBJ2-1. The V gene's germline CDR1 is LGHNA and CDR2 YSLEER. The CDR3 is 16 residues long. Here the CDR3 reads CASSQESGSSYNEQFF.

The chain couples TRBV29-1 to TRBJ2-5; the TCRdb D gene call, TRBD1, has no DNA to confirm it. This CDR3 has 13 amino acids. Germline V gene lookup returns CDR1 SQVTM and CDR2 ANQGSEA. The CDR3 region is CSDADRNGQTQYF. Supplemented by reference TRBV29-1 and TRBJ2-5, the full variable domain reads SAVISQKPSRDICQRGTSLTIQCQVDSQVTMMFWYRQQPGQSLTLIATANQGSEATYESGFVIDKFPISRPNLTFSTLTVSNMSPEDSSIYLCSDADRNGQTQYFGPGTRLLVL.

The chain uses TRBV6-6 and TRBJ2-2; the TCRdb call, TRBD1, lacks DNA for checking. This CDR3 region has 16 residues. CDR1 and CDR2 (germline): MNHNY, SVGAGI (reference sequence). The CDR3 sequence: CASSYGWRREGGELFF.

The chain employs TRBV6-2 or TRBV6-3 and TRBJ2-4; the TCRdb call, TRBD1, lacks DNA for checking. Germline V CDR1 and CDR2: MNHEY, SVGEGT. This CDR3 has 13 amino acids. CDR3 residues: CASSPLPGQGGHF.

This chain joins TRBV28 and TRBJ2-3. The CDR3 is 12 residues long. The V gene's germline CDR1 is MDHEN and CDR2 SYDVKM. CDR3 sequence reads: CASSFGGDTQYF.

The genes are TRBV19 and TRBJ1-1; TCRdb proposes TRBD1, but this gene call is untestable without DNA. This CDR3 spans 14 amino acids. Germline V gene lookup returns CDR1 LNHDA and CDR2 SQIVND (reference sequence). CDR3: CASSWTGVNTEAFF.

CDR3 protein: CASKGDRGSYEQYF. This rearrangement joins TRBV12-3 or TRBV12-4 to TRBJ2-7; TCRdb gives TRBD1 as the D gene, but with no DNA this cannot be confirmed. This CDR3 contains 14 residues.

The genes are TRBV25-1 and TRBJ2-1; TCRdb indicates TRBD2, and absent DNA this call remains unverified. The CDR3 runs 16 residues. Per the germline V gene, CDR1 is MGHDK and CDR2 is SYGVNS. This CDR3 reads CASSDATSGAVGEQFF.

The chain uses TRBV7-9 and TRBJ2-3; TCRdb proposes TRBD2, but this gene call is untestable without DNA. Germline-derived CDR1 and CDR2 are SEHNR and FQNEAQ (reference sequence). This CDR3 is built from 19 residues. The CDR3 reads CASSLVLRTSGGGRNTQYF.

CDR3 protein: CASSLIGGYEQFF. The chain recombines TRBV7-9 with TRBJ2-1; as DNA is missing, the TRBD1 call by TCRdb cannot be tested. The CDR3 consists of 13 residues. Germline assignment: CDR1 SEHNR and CDR2 FQNEAQ (reference sequence).

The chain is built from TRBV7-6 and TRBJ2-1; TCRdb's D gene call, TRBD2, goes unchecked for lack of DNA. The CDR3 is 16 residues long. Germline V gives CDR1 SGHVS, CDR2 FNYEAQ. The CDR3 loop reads CASSFPLAGGDNEQFF. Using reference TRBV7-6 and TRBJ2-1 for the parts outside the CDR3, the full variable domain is GAGVSQSPRYKVTKRGQDVALRCDPISGHVSLYWYRQALGQGPEFLTYFNYEAQQDKSGLPNDRFSAERPEGSISTLTIQRTEQRDSAMYRCASSFPLAGGDNEQFFGPGTRLTVL.

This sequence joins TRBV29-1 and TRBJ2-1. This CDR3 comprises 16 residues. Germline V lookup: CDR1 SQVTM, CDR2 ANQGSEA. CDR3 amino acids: CSVEDYSGGSYNEQFF.

The CDR3: CASSPPVEQFF. This rearrangement joins TRBV27 to TRBJ2-1; TCRdb proposes TRBD1, but this gene call is untestable without DNA. Germline V lookup: CDR1 MNHEY, CDR2 SMNVEV (reference sequence). The CDR3 is 11 residues long.

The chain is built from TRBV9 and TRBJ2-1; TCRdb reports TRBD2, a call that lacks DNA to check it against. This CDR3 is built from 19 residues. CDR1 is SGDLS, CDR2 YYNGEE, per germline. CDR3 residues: CASSHTTGTSGGIYNEQFF.

This CDR3 is CASSLGEGIQYF. V gene TRBV12-3 or TRBV12-4 combines with J gene TRBJ2-4; the D gene TCRdb calls, TRBD2, cannot be checked with no DNA. This CDR3 spans 12 amino acids.

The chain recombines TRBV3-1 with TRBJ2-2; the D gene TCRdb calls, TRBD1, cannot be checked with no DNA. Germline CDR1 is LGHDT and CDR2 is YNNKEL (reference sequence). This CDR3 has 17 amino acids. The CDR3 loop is CASSLAVGTGITGELFF.

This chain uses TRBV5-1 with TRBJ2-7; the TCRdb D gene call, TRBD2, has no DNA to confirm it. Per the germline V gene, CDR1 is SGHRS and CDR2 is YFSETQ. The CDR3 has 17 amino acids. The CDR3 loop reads CASSSAGLAGDPYEQYF.

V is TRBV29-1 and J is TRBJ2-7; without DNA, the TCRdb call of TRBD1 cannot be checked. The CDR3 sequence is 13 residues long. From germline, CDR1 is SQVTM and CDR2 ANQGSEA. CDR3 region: CSAAGQGGYEQYF.